The following is a T cell receptor (beta chain) sequence with its context. Its antigen target is currently unknown. No base qualities exist here, and no much larger clone lies one base off it. The library was made by the immunoSEQ multiplex PCR assay. The immuneACCESS repertoire file appears here via TCRdb, limited to in-frame rearrangements. These files lack a portion of the clones; in checked studies, under half of the deficit traces to unresolved V genes, and the cause of the others is not known. The sample table shows 90,000 to 130,000 clones, and 88% are seen once. The ten largest clones take up roughly 3.7% of the sample. The sample is drawn from a study of control samples from healthy donors and cancer patients (dated by TCRdb to about 2020). Trimming removed 9 bases from V and 0 bases from J, leaving 15 bases between the germline ends. From a lookup of the germline V gene, CDR1 and CDR2 are MNHEY and SVGAGI. The CDR3, from cysteine to phenylalanine, totals 15 residues. The retained sequence is limited to the CDR3, 45 bases, with the frame set at the first base.

The V and J genes are TRBV6-5 and TRBJ2-1; a tentative D match to TRBD1 spans 6 bases. The sequence derives from a woman aged 60-75 years with lung cancer. Source material: PBMCs. The encoded CDR3 is CASLPGHSSYNEQFF. The DNA reads as follows: TGTGCCAGTCTACCGGGACATAGCTCCTACAATGAGCAGTTCTTC.